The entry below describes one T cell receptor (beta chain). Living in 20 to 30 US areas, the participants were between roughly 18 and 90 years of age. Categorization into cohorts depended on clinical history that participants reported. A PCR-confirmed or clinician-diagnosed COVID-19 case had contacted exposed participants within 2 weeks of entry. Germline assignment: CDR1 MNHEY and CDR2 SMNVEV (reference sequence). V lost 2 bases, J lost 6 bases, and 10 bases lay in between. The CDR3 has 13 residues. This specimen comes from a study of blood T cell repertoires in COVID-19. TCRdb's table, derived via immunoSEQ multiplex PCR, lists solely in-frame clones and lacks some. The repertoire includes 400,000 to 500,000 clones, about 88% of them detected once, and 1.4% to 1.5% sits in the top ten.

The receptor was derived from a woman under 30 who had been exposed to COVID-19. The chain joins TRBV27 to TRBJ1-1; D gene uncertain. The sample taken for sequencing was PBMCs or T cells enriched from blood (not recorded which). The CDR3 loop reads CASSLMGQAEAFF. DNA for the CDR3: TGTGCCAGCAGTTTAATGGGCCAGGCTGAAGCTTTCTTT.